This T cell receptor beta chain was identified in a study of blood T cell repertoires in COVID-19. Germline lookup yields CDR1 KGHSH and CDR2 LQKENI. V was shortened by 6 bases and J by 1 base, with 18 bases between the two germline ends. The CDR3 loop spans 16 amino acids. Generated by immunoSEQ multiplex PCR, the TCRdb table keeps only in-frame clones and is missing some. The sample holds tens of thousands of clones, around nine tenths seen once. The chain carries TRBV18 and TRBJ1-2; D is unclear. This TCR came from a human donor in a cohort sampled during active COVID-19. Sequenced: peripheral blood. The CDR3 bases are TGTGCCAGCTCCCTTTTTGATGTACCAGTTAACTATGGCTACACCTTC. Translating gives CASSLFDVPVNYGYTF.